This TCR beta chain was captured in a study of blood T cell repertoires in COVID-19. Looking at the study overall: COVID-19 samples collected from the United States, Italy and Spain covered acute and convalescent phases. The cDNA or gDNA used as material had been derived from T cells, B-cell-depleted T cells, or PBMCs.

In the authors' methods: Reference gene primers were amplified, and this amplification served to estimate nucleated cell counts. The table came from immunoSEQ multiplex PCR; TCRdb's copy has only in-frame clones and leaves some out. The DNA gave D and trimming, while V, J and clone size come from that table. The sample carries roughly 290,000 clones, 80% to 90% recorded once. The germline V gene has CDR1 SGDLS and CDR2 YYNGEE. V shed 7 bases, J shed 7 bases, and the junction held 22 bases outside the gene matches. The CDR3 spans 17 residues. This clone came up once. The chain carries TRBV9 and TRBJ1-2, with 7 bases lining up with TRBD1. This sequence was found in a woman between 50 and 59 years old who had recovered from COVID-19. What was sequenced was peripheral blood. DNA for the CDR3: TGTGCCAGCTCCCCGGCTGGCACAGGGGCGCTAAGAGGTGGCTACACCTTC. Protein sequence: CASSPAGTGALRGGYTF.